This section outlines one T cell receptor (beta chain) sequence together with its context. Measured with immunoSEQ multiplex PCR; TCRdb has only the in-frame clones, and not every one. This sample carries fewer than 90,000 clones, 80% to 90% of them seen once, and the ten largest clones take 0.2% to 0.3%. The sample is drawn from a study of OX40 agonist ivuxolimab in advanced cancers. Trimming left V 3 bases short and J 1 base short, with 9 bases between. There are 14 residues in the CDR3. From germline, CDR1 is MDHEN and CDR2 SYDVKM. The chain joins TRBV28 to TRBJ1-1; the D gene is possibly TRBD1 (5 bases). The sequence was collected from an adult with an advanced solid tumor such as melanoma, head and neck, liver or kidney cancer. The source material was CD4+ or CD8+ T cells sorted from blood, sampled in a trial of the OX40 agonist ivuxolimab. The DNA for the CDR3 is TGTGCCAGCAGTTTGGGGGTGAGGAACACTGAAGCTTTCTTT. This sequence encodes CASSLGVRNTEAFF.